These 10 T cell receptor beta chains originate from one sample sequenced in a study of blood T cell repertoires in COVID-19. Sequencing was performed with immunoSEQ multiplex PCR; in TCRdb, only in-frame clones are kept and a portion is missing. The table shows over 450,000 clones, with roughly nine tenths occurring only once. The source material was peripheral blood. The receptors derive from a woman between 50 and 59 years old with COVID-19, enrolled during active disease.

A remark on this clone: The same CDR3 also results from other DNA sequences found in this sample. This rearrangement joins TRBV6-5 to TRBJ1-2, with a tentative D call TRBD1 (5 bases). V was shortened by 0 bases and J by 5 bases, with 10 bases between the two germline ends. Germline V gives CDR1 MNHEY, CDR2 SVGAGI. This CDR3 spans 14 amino acids. The CDR3 sequence: CASSYSGAGYGYTF. The CDR3 region has the DNA TGTGCCAGCAGTTACTCAGGGGCAGGATATGGCTACACCTTC.

V and J are TRBV6-5 and TRBJ1-2; 8 bases agree with TRBD1. The trim removed 6 bases at V and 14 bases at J, leaving 5 bases unmatched. The CDR3 extends over 10 amino acids. The V gene's germline CDR1 is MNHEY and CDR2 SVGAGI. The CDR3 bases are TGTGCCAGCAGGGACAGGGCTGAAACCTTC. Translation gives CASRDRAETF.

The rearrangement joins TRBV5-4 to TRBJ1-2; tentative D call: TRBD1 (6 bases). Trimming pared 2 bases from V and 3 bases from J, leaving 14 bases between. Germline lookup yields CDR1 SGHNT and CDR2 YYREEE (reference sequence). The CDR3 is made up of 15 amino acids. CDR3 residues: CASSLLQGFHYGYTF. The CDR3, as DNA: TGTGCCAGCAGCTTATTACAGGGCTTTCACTATGGCTACACCTTC. Variable domain in full (rest from reference TRBV5-4 and TRBJ1-2): ETGVTQSPTHLIKTRGQQVTLRCSSQSGHNTVSWYQQALGQGPQFIFQYYREEENGRGNFPPRFSGLQFPNYSSELNVNALELDDSALYLCASSLLQGFHYGYTFGSGTRLTVV.

This clone was counted a few times. The V gene is TRBV29-1, the J gene TRBJ1-5; TRBD1 matches at 9 bases. In germline, CDR1 is SQVTM, CDR2 ANQGSEA. The CDR3 runs 15 residues. Germline trimming cut 7 bases from V and 4 bases from J; bases unmatched to any gene: 11. In DNA, the CDR3 is TGCAGCGCCTTAACGACCGGGACAGGGAATCAGCCCCAGCATTTT. Encoded protein: CSALTTGTGNQPQHF.

The chain has TRBV7-9 and TRBJ2-3, with D perhaps matching TRBD2 (5 bases). Germline V CDR1 and CDR2: SEHNR, FQNEAQ (reference sequence). CDR3 length: 14 amino acids. Trimming stripped 3 bases from V and 10 bases from J, with 17 bases between. CDR3 in DNA: TGTGCCAGCAGCTTGGACTGGGCTATGGTTGCGCAGTATTTT. As protein: CASSLDWAMVAQYF.

The chain couples TRBV6-1 to TRBJ1-2; D possibly corresponds to TRBD1 (5 bases). V lost 2 bases to trimming and J lost 4 bases, with 17 bases between them. This CDR3 spans 16 amino acids. CDR1 and CDR2 from the germline V gene are MNHNS and SASEGT. Here the CDR3 DNA reads TGTGCCAGCAGTGAATTTGGGACTCAGGCTCGCTATGGCTACACCTTC. Residues: CASSEFGTQARYGYTF.

CDR3 protein: CSVAGQGFTEAFF. The CDR3, as DNA: TGCAGCGTTGCGGGACAGGGGTTCACTGAAGCTTTCTTT. This rearrangement joins TRBV29-1 to TRBJ1-1; 10 nucleotides align to TRBD1. CDR3 length: 13 amino acids. Germline loops: CDR1 SQVTM, CDR2 ANQGSEA. V lost 4 bases, J lost 4 bases, and 3 bases stayed unmatched.

V usage is TRBV13 and J usage is TRBJ2-7, with TRBD1 matching over 8 bases. Germline values: CDR1 PRHDT, CDR2 FYEKMQ (reference sequence). Germline trimming cut 5 bases from V and 0 bases from J; bases unmatched to any gene: 12. This CDR3 is built from 17 residues. CDR3 sequence (DNA): TGTGCCAGCAGCCCCTTTAGAAGGACAGGGAGCTCCTACGAGCAGTACTTC. Protein sequence: CASSPFRRTGSSYEQYF.

The chain carries TRBV6-5 and TRBJ1-2; a possible D gene is TRBD1 (6 bases). The CDR3 consists of 14 residues. The germline V and J ends were trimmed by 5 bases and 6 bases, with 16 bases remaining between them. The germline CDR1 and CDR2 sequences are MNHEY and SVGAGI. In DNA form, the CDR3 reads TGTGCCAGCAGTAGACACAGGGATAGGGATGGCTACACCTTC. Its translation is CASSRHRDRDGYTF.

The genes are TRBV19 and TRBJ1-1, with TRBD1 matching 9 bases. The V and J ends lost 5 bases and 3 bases, in that order; junction bases with no gene match: 19. The length of the CDR3 is 19 residues. Germline V gene lookup returns CDR1 LNHDA and CDR2 SQIVND (reference sequence). The CDR3 DNA sequence: TGTGCCAGTAGTCTCCGAACACAGGGGGCCGGTGGAGTGGACACTGAAGCTTTCTTT. Protein: CASSLRTQGAGGVDTEAFF.